These T cell receptor beta chains were read from a single sample in a study of cytomegalovirus exposure and HLA in healthy donors. Only in-frame clones appear in the TCRdb table, and some are missing; sequencing was by immunoSEQ multiplex PCR. The sample has over 120,000 clones, roughly 10% seen once. The sequenced sample was PBMCs. Receptors originate from a man between 45 and 60 years old in good health and CMV-seronegative. Each CDR3 is given with its conserved first and last residue. D genes are given only for firm matches. Where a row states a size, it is once, few, many or the class of an expanded clone; other rows omit it.

>TRBV10-1|TRBJ2-7|TRBD2|NA
TGCGCCAGCACCGGACTAGCGGGAGACGAGCAGTACTTC
CASTGLAGDEQYF
>TRBV2|TRBJ1-2|TRBD1|few
TGTGCCAGCAGTGCGCGGAGGACAGGGTCGGACTATGGCTACACCTTC
CASSARRTGSDYGYTF
>TRBV2|TRBJ2-5|TRBD2|NA
TGTGCCACCCGACTAGCTTCAGAGGCCCAGTACTTC
CATRLASEAQYF
>TRBV29-1|TRBJ2-1|NA|NA
TGCAGCGTTGAGTGGTTGCGCAATGAGCAGTTCTTC
CSVEWLRNEQFF
>TRBV25-1|TRBJ2-1|NA|NA
TGTGCCAGCAGTGAAGGCCCCTATGAGCAGTTCTTC
CASSEGPYEQFF
>TRBV5-1|TRBJ2-5|NA|NA
TGCGCCAGCAGCTTGGAGGGGCGGCAAGAGACCCAGTACTTC
CASSLEGRQETQYF
>TRBV5-1|TRBJ2-1|NA|NA
TGCGCCAGCAGCTTTCGTAGCGGCTCCTACAATGAGCAGTTCTTC
CASSFRSGSYNEQFF
>TRBV30|TRBJ1-5|NA|NA
TGTGCCTGGAGCAGGGTTTCGAGCAGTCAGCCCCAGCATTTT
CAWSRVSSSQPQHF
>TRBV9|TRBJ1-1|TRBD1|NA
TGTGCCAGCAGCTCCCGGGACAGGGGGTCTTTGAACACTGAAGCTTTCTTT
CASSSRDRGSLNTEAFF
>TRBV7-8|TRBJ2-6|NA|NA
TGTGCCAGCAGCTCTCCAGGGGTGCCCGGGGCCAACGTCCTGACTTTC
CASSSPGVPGANVLTF
>TRBV2|TRBJ2-5|TRBD2|few
TGTGCCAGCAGTCCCGGGAGGAAAGAGACCCAGTACTTC
CASSPGRKETQYF
>TRBV30|TRBJ1-1|NA|NA
TGTGCCTGGAAGGGGAAAGGGGGTCTGCCTGAAGCTTTCTTT
CAWKGKGGLPEAFF
>TRBV5-1|TRBJ1-2|NA|NA
TGCGCCAGCAGCTTGGTGGCCGAGGCAATTAACTATGGCTACACCTTC
CASSLVAEAINYGYTF
>TRBV19|TRBJ1-2|NA|NA
TGTGCCAGTAGTATTGGAGGGGAGGGCTACACCTTC
CASSIGGEGYTF
>TRBV6-4|TRBJ2-3|TRBD1|medium-sized
TGTGCCAGCAGTGACGGACAGGGCGCAGATACGCAGTATTTT
CASSDGQGADTQYF
>TRBV5-6|TRBJ2-7|TRBD1|NA
TGTGCCAGCAGCAAACCGACAGGGGCGGTCCTCGAGCAGTACTTC
CASSKPTGAVLEQYF
>TRBV18|TRBJ2-1|NA|NA
TGTGCCAGCTCACCCCAGTGGGGAGATGAGCAGTTCTTC
CASSPQWGDEQFF
>TRBV7-7|TRBJ2-7|TRBD1|NA
TGTGCTAGCAGTCCCGGGACAGAGTCCTACGAGCAGTACTTC
CASSPGTESYEQYF
>TRBV11-2|TRBJ1-2|TRBD1|NA
TGTGCCAGCAGCTTCAGGGGGCCGTATGGCTACACCTTC
CASSFRGPYGYTF
>TRBV5-1|TRBJ2-6|TRBD2|few
TGCGCCAGCAGAGCATTCACGGGGGGCTCTGGGGCCAACGTCCTGACTTTC
CASRAFTGGSGANVLTF
>TRBV9|TRBJ2-3|TRBD2|few
TGTGCCAGCAGTTTCCGTGGGGCGGGAGGAACAGATACGCAGTATTTT
CASSFRGAGGTDTQYF
>TRBV7-6|TRBJ1-1|TRBD1|NA
TGTGCCAGCAGCTTAGATGGGACAGGGCACACTGAAGCTTTCTTT
CASSLDGTGHTEAFF
>TRBV6-5|TRBJ1-5|TRBD1|few
TGTGCCAGCAGAAGACAGGGAAGCAATCAGCCCCAGCATTTT
CASRRQGSNQPQHF
>TRBV6-1|TRBJ2-6|TRBD1|NA
TGTGCCAGCAGTGAAGCGTTGGGACAGGGGGGGTCTGGGGCCAACGTCCTGACTTTC
CASSEALGQGGSGANVLTF
>TRBV6-5|TRBJ2-7|NA|NA
TGTGCCAGCAGTTACGACTTGGAGGGCTACGAGCAGTACTTC
CASSYDLEGYEQYF
>TRBV6-5|TRBJ2-7|NA|few
TGTGCCAGCAGTTACACCGCGGAGCAGTACTTC
CASSYTAEQYF
>TRBV7-9|TRBJ2-3|NA|NA
TGTGCCAGCAGATCACCCGAGCTGACAGATACGCAGTATTTT
CASRSPELTDTQYF
>TRBV9|TRBJ2-5|TRBD1|few
TGTGCCAGCAGCCCTCGGACAGGACTGCAAGAGACCCAGTACTTC
CASSPRTGLQETQYF
>TRBV19|TRBJ1-1|NA|few
TGTGCCAGTAGTCCTCGAGGAGGGGAAGCTTTCTTT
CASSPRGGEAFF
>TRBV19|TRBJ1-1|NA|few
TGTGCCAGTAGTCGGGGAATGGGGACTGAAGCTTTCTTT
CASSRGMGTEAFF
>TRBV30|TRBJ2-7|NA|NA
TGTGCCTGGAGTGAGAAGGGGTCAACGGATGAGCAGTACTTC
CAWSEKGSTDEQYF
>TRBV28|TRBJ2-4|NA|few
TGTGCCAGCAGTTTGAGGGGGATCAAAAACATTCAGTACTTC
CASSLRGIKNIQYF
>TRBV4-1|TRBJ2-7|NA|NA
TGCGCCAGCAGCCAAGGCCCAGGGGGGAACGAGCAGTACTTC
CASSQGPGGNEQYF
>TRBV2|TRBJ2-3|TRBD2|NA
TGTGCCAGCAGAGGACTAGCGGGGGTTGATACGCAGTATTTT
CASRGLAGVDTQYF
>TRBV18|TRBJ2-7|NA|few
TGTGCCAGCTCACCAAACTCAGGGGAGCAGTACTTC
CASSPNSGEQYF
>TRBV6-1|TRBJ2-5|NA|few
TGTGCCAGCAGTGGGGGGAGGACGGGCCAAGAGACCCAGTACTTC
CASSGGRTGQETQYF
>TRBV6-1|TRBJ1-6|TRBD1|few
TGTGCCAACAGTCTGGACAGGGATTCACCCCTCCACTTT
CANSLDRDSPLHF
>TRBV28|TRBJ2-3|TRBD1|few
TGTGCCAGCAGTTTTCTGGGGACAGGGGCTAGCACAGATACGCAGTATTTT
CASSFLGTGASTDTQYF
>TRBV5-6|TRBJ2-6|TRBD1|NA
TGTGCCAGCAGCCCCGGGACAGGGGGCTCCAACGTCCTGACTTTC
CASSPGTGGSNVLTF
>TRBV7-9|TRBJ2-7|TRBD1|NA
TGTGCCAGCAGCTTAGTTCAGGGACAGGGCTACGAGCAGTACTTC
CASSLVQGQGYEQYF
>TRBV19|TRBJ1-5|TRBD1|few
TGTGCCAGTAGTATAGTGACAGGGGGCGGCAATCAGCCCCAGCATTTT
CASSIVTGGGNQPQHF
>TRBV28|TRBJ1-4|TRBD1|NA
TGTGCCAGCAGGGAGACAGGGGGCCTCGAAAAACTGTTTTTT
CASRETGGLEKLFF
>TRBV5-4|TRBJ1-5|NA|NA
TGTGCCAGCAGCTTGTCAGGGAATCAGCCCCAGCATTTT
CASSLSGNQPQHF
>TRBV18|TRBJ2-5|NA|NA
TGTGCCAGCTCACCATACAAAGAGACCCAGTACTTC
CASSPYKETQYF
>TRBV11-2|TRBJ2-7|NA|once
TGTGCCAGCAGCTTAGAAGGGGACAACTCCTACGAGCAGTACTTC
CASSLEGDNSYEQYF
>TRBV2|TRBJ1-5|TRBD1|NA
TGTGCCAGCGGGACAGGGATCGATCAGCCCCAGCATTTT
CASGTGIDQPQHF
>TRBV9|TRBJ2-7|NA|NA
TGTGCCAGCAGCCGCGAAAGCTACGAGCAGTACTTC
CASSRESYEQYF
>TRBV5-4|TRBJ2-5|NA|NA
TGTGCCAGCAGCTTGGGGCTAGTCGAAGAGACCCAGTACTTC
CASSLGLVEETQYF
>TRBV6-5|TRBJ1-1|TRBD1|few
TGTGCCAGCAGGCAGGGGGCGACTGAAGCTTTCTTT
CASRQGATEAFF
>TRBV5-6|TRBJ2-2|TRBD1|few
TGTGCCAGCAGCTTGGGGCCGGGACAGGGGAACGGGGAGCTGTTTTTT
CASSLGPGQGNGELFF
>TRBV11-1|TRBJ2-1|TRBD1|NA
TGTGCCAGCAGCGTCATACGGGACAGGGATCTTAATGAGCAGTTCTTC
CASSVIRDRDLNEQFF
>TRBV5-1|TRBJ2-7|NA|few
TGCGCCAGCGCTCTCGACTCTTCGGGATGGGAGCAGTACTTC
CASALDSSGWEQYF
>TRBV9|TRBJ2-2|NA|NA
TGTGCCAGCAGCTCTCGAGCCGACACCGGGGAGCTGTTTTTT
CASSSRADTGELFF
>TRBV6-6|TRBJ1-4|TRBD1|few
TGTGCCAGCAGTGAGGACAGGGAGGTGAGAGAAAAACTGTTTTTT
CASSEDREVREKLFF